The clone carrying this T cell receptor (beta chain) was seen a single time. These data belong to a study of blood T cell repertoires in COVID-19. The data were produced by immunoSEQ multiplex PCR, yet TCRdb's version contains in-frame clones alone and is incomplete. The repertoire includes 200,000 to 250,000 clones, about 90% of them detected once, and about 6% sits in the top ten. The V gene's germline CDR1 is MNHNS and CDR2 SASEGT. Trimming stripped 3 bases from V and 0 bases from J, with 15 bases between. The CDR3 totals 16 residues. The sequenced material came from PBMCs or T cells enriched from blood (not recorded which). The V call is TRBV6-1, the J call TRBJ2-7; possible D gene TRBD2, 6 bases. The clonotype originates from a woman in her thirties with acute COVID-19. This CDR3 is CASSENRGLLSYEQYF. The DNA for the CDR3 is TGTGCCAGCAGTGAGAATCGGGGACTTCTCTCCTACGAGCAGTACTTC.